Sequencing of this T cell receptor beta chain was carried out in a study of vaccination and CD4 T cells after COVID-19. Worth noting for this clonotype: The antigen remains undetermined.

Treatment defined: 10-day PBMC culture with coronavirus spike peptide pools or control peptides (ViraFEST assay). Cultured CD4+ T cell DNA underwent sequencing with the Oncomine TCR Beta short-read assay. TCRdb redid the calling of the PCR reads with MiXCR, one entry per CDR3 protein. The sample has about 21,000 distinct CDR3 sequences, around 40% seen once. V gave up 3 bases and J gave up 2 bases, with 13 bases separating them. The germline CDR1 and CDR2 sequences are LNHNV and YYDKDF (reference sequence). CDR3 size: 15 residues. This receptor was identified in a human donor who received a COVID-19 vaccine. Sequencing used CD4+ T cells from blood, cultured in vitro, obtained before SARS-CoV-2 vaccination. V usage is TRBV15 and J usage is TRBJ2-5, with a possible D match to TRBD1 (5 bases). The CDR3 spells CATSSPQGVQETQYF. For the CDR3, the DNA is TGTGCCACCAGCAGCCCCCAAGGGGTACAAGAGACCCAGTACTTC. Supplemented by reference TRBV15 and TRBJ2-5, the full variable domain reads DAMVIQNPRYQVTQFGKPVTLSCSQTLNHNVMYWYQQKSSQAPKLLFHYYDKDFNNEADTPDNFQSRRPNTSFCFLDIRSPGLGDTAMYLCATSSPQGVQETQYFGPGTRLLVL.